This T cell receptor (beta chain) was retrieved from a study of blood T cell repertoires in COVID-19. Overall study: Material from acute and convalescent COVID-19 was sourced from the United States, Italy and Spain.

Original processing methods: Reference gene primers were amplified, and this amplification served to estimate nucleated cell counts. Method: immunoSEQ multiplex PCR; TCRdb's copy keeps in-frame clones and lacks some. That table is the source of V, J and clone size, and D and trimming were worked out from the DNA. The sample includes some 23,000 clones, around nine tenths of them seen just once. The CDR3 is 13 residues long. CDR1 MNHEY and CDR2 SVGAGI come from the germline V gene. Deletions cut 10 bases from V and 3 bases from J, with 13 bases between. The source material was peripheral blood. The source of this sequence is a human donor in a cohort sampled during active COVID-19. V usage is TRBV6-5 and J usage is TRBJ1-5; D is unclear. The CDR3: CAIGQRVNQPQHF. DNA for the CDR3: TGTGCCATTGGCCAACGGGTCAATCAGCCCCAGCATTTT.